This entry lists 3 T cell receptor beta chains sequenced from one sample in a study of PD-1 blockade in classical Hodgkin lymphoma. The protocol was immunoSEQ multiplex PCR, while the TCRdb copy is restricted to in-frame clones and leaves out a portion. Among 13,000 to 15,000 clones listed, about 61% were seen once. All trial patients relapsed after autologous stem cell transplantation. The sequencing here drew on peripheral blood mononuclear cells (PBMCs), taken at baseline. The receptor set was obtained from a human donor with classical Hodgkin lymphoma.

The chain couples TRBV7-8 to TRBJ2-1; D is possibly TRBD2 (5 bases). V gave up 5 bases and J gave up 8 bases, with 19 bases separating them. There are 15 residues in the CDR3. Germline V lookup: CDR1 SGHVS, CDR2 FQNEAQ. CDR3 DNA sequence: TGTGCCAGCAGCCTGAGTCCCGGGGTGTGGTATGAGCAGTTCTTC. Translation gives CASSLSPGVWYEQFF.

This chain uses TRBV5-5 with TRBJ2-5; TRBD1 aligns across 8 bases. With 0 bases clipped from V and 1 base from J, the junction kept 2 bases outside the gene matches. Per the germline V gene, CDR1 is SGHKS and CDR2 is YYEKEE (reference sequence). The CDR3 has 15 amino acids. The CDR3 nucleotides are TGTGCCAGCAGCTTGGCTGGACAGGGCCAAGAGACCCAGTACTTC. Its translation is CASSLAGQGQETQYF.

The V and J genes are TRBV6-1 and TRBJ2-1; 8 bases map to TRBD2. CDR1 and CDR2 (germline): MNHNS, SASEGT. The CDR3 is made up of 15 amino acids. The V gene end was trimmed by 0 bases and the J gene end by 9 bases; junction bases not matched to a gene: 7. Here the CDR3 reads CASSEASGSTVEQFF. DNA for the CDR3: TGTGCCAGCAGTGAAGCGAGCGGGAGTACGGTTGAGCAGTTCTTC.